The 21 T cell receptor beta chains below come from one sample, sequenced in a study of blood T cell repertoires in COVID-19. Measured with immunoSEQ multiplex PCR; TCRdb has only the in-frame clones, and not every one. The top ten hold roughly 2.8% of the sample, which has 200,000 to 250,000 clones, 88% seen once. The sequenced material came from PBMCs or T cells enriched from blood (not recorded which). Source of these receptors: a woman aged 25-40 years who had recovered from COVID-19.

The rearrangement uses TRBV5-5 and TRBJ1-4; D remains ambiguous. Germline loops: CDR1 SGHKS, CDR2 YYEKEE (reference sequence). The CDR3 is 13 amino acids. Trimming cost V 7 bases and J 7 bases, with 14 bases left between them. The CDR3 bases are TGTGCCAGCGGTCAGAGGGCAGCTGAAAAACTGTTTTTT. Protein sequence: CASGQRAAEKLFF.

V is TRBV12-3 or TRBV12-4 and J is TRBJ1-5; D gene ambiguous. There are 11 residues in the CDR3. Trimming removed 8 bases at V and 3 bases at J, with 5 bases between. The CDR3 here is CASGHNQPQHF. CDR3 sequence (DNA): TGTGCCAGCGGGCACAATCAGCCCCAGCATTTT.

The chain recombines TRBV7-6 with TRBJ1-2; D is perhaps TRBD1 (6 bases). The germline gives CDR1 SGHVS, CDR2 FNYEAQ. The length of the CDR3 is 16 residues. V shed 4 bases and J shed 8 bases, with 23 bases lying between them. The DNA of the CDR3 is TGTGCCAGCAGCTCCCAAACGGGACAAAGGCTAGGGGGCTACACCTTC. This translates into CASSSQTGQRLGGYTF.

V gene TRBV7-9 combines with J gene TRBJ2-3; tentative D call: TRBD1 (6 bases). The CDR3 sequence is 14 residues long. The germline CDR1 and CDR2 sequences are SEHNR and FQNEAQ (reference sequence). V shed 1 base and J shed 4 bases, with 9 bases lying between them. Here the CDR3 DNA reads TGTGCCAGCAGCTTAGACAGGGTACCAGATACGCAGTATTTT. Translating gives CASSLDRVPDTQYF.

V and J are TRBV5-1 and TRBJ2-6; 7 bases fit TRBD1. There are 17 residues in the CDR3. The germline V gene has CDR1 SGHRS and CDR2 YFSETQ. The junction had 6 bases not matched to a gene; V was cut back by 1 base and J by 2 bases. The CDR3 protein is CASSLHTQGAGANVLTF. The CDR3 bases are TGCGCCAGCAGCTTGCATACGCAGGGGGCTGGGGCCAACGTCCTGACTTTC.

This clone was observed a handful of times. The DNA for the CDR3 is TGTGCCAGTAGTATGCTGGGACTGAAAGAGCAGTACTTC. Protein sequence: CASSMLGLKEQYF. The chain employs TRBV19 and TRBJ2-7; D may be TRBD2 (6 bases). V was trimmed by 3 bases and J by 7 bases, leaving 13 bases between them. CDR1 LNHDA and CDR2 SQIVND come from the germline V gene (reference sequence). This CDR3 contains 13 residues.

The chain combines TRBV4-2 with TRBJ1-2; 8 bases are a match to TRBD1. CDR1 and CDR2 (germline): LGHNA, YNFKEQ. This CDR3 region has 16 residues. V lost 0 bases to trimming and J lost 1 base; unmatched junction nucleotides: 4. CDR3 DNA sequence: TGTGCCAGCAGCCAAGATGCTACAGGGGGTAACTATGGCTACACCTTC. Residues: CASSQDATGGNYGYTF.

This chain connects TRBV6-5 to TRBJ2-1; 7 nucleotides line up with TRBD1. The junction had 6 bases not matched to a gene; V was cut back by 6 bases and J by 7 bases. This CDR3 is 13 amino acids long. Germline V gene lookup returns CDR1 MNHEY and CDR2 SVGAGI. CDR3 nucleotide sequence: TGTGCCAGCAGAACAGGGGCTCGGAATGAGCAGTTCTTC. Protein sequence: CASRTGARNEQFF.

The gene calls are TRBV7-9 and TRBJ1-6; D perhaps matches TRBD1 (6 bases). This CDR3 has 18 residues. With 3 bases removed from V and 5 bases from J, the gap between germline ends came to 20 bases. Germline CDR1 is SEHNR and CDR2 is FQNEAQ (reference sequence). The CDR3 reads CASSFTTRVTGNNSPLHF. DNA of the CDR3: TGTGCCAGCAGCTTCACGACCCGGGTAACAGGGAATAATTCACCCCTCCACTTT.

The rearrangement joins TRBV7-9 to TRBJ2-4, with D perhaps matching TRBD2 (5 bases). The CDR3 is 16 residues long. Between the trimmed V and J ends, which lost 5 bases and 1 base, there was a span of 15 bases. The germline V gene has CDR1 SEHNR and CDR2 FQNEAQ (reference sequence). This CDR3 is CASSPALGGAKNIQYF. In DNA form, the CDR3 reads TGTGCCAGCAGCCCGGCCCTCGGCGGGGCCAAAAACATTCAGTACTTC.

The rearrangement uses TRBV29-1 and TRBJ2-1, with D possibly matching TRBD2 (5 bases). Germline V gene lookup returns CDR1 SQVTM and CDR2 ANQGSEA. The CDR3 has 13 amino acids. Trimming left V 6 bases short and J 3 bases short, with 12 bases between. CDR3 in DNA: TGCAGCGTGAGGGCAGCGAACTACAATGAGCAGTTCTTC. As protein: CSVRAANYNEQFF.

V is TRBV7-3 and J is TRBJ2-3; 9 bases align to TRBD1. Germline V CDR1 and CDR2: SGHTA, FQGTGA. V trimming: 2 bases; J trimming: 4 bases; junction bases outside the gene matches: 10. There are 17 residues in the CDR3. The CDR3 sequence is CASSLGIGQGISDTQYF. The CDR3 DNA sequence: TGTGCCAGCAGCTTAGGTATAGGACAGGGGATTTCAGATACGCAGTATTTT.

This clone was found once. The J gene is TRBJ1-6, the V gene TRBV13; the D gene is possibly TRBD1 (5 bases). There are 14 residues in the CDR3. Germline V lookup: CDR1 PRHDT, CDR2 FYEKMQ (reference sequence). With 5 bases removed from V and 5 bases from J, the gap between germline ends came to 10 bases. CDR3 DNA sequence: TGTGCCAGCAGCAAGACAGATGATAATTCACCCCTCCACTTT. This codes for CASSKTDDNSPLHF.

The rearrangement uses TRBV9 and TRBJ2-5, with D tentatively TRBD2 (6 bases). Germline CDR1 reads SGDLS; CDR2 reads YYNGEE. V was shortened by 4 bases and J by 5 bases, with 15 bases between the two germline ends. This CDR3 is built from 14 residues. The DNA for the CDR3 is TGTGCCAGCAGCCTGGGGGGAGGATGGGAGACCCAGTACTTC. Its translation is CASSLGGGWETQYF.

The chain is built from TRBV5-5 and TRBJ1-1, with a weak D call TRBD1 (5 bases). V lost 4 bases and J 1 base, leaving 11 bases between the germline ends. Looked up from germline, CDR1 is SGHKS and CDR2 is YYEKEE (reference sequence). CDR3 length: 14 amino acids. The CDR3 sequence: CASSAVRGNTEAFF. The CDR3 nucleotides are TGTGCCAGCAGCGCGGTTAGGGGGAACACTGAAGCTTTCTTT.

The chain has TRBV6-5 and TRBJ2-3, with D possibly matching TRBD2 (5 bases). Germline loops: CDR1 MNHEY, CDR2 SVGAGI. The length of the CDR3 is 16 residues. V shed 4 bases and J shed 1 base, with 15 bases lying between them. The chain's CDR3 is CASSSPSFPGTDTQYF. Here the CDR3 DNA reads TGTGCCAGCAGTTCCCCTAGCTTCCCTGGCACAGATACGCAGTATTTT.

The rearrangement uses TRBV28 and TRBJ2-5; 7 bases align to TRBD1. V gave up 6 bases and J gave up 5 bases; unmatched junction bases: 6. Germline CDR1 reads MDHEN; CDR2 reads SYDVKM. The CDR3 has 13 residues. CDR3 in amino acids: CASSLQGMETQYF. The CDR3 nucleotides read TGTGCCAGCAGCTTACAGGGGATGGAGACCCAGTACTTC.

The genes are TRBV7-9 and TRBJ1-5, with 9 bases fitting TRBD1. The junction had 7 bases not matched to a gene; V was cut back by 6 bases and J by 4 bases. In germline, CDR1 is SEHNR, CDR2 FQNEAQ (reference sequence). The CDR3 consists of 15 residues. The CDR3, as DNA: TGTGCCAGCAGGCGAACAGGGGGCGTTAATCAGCCCCAGCATTTT. Protein: CASRRTGGVNQPQHF.

The rearrangement uses TRBV7-9 and TRBJ2-3; no clear D. This CDR3 has 14 amino acids. V gave up 0 bases and J gave up 6 bases, with 10 bases separating them. From germline, CDR1 is SEHNR and CDR2 FQNEAQ (reference sequence). The chain's CDR3 is CASSLAGLLDTQYF. CDR3 sequence (DNA): TGTGCCAGCAGCTTAGCGGGCCTCTTGGATACGCAGTATTTT.

The chain is built from TRBV4-3 and TRBJ1-5; D ambiguous. The V gene lost 0 bases and the J gene lost 7 bases, with 13 bases spanning the gap. The V gene's germline CDR1 is LGHNA and CDR2 YSLEER. This CDR3 is built from 15 residues. The CDR3 reads CASSQDHGSGQPQHF. The CDR3 DNA reads as TGCGCCAGCAGCCAAGATCACGGGTCGGGGCAGCCCCAGCATTTT.

V and J are TRBV9 and TRBJ1-4; D uncertain. CDR1 is SGDLS and CDR2 is YYNGEE in the germline V gene. V shed 4 bases and J shed 1 base, with 17 bases lying between them. The CDR3 covers 17 residues. The CDR3 reads CASSLESGFLTNEKLFF. DNA of the CDR3: TGTGCCAGCAGCCTAGAGTCGGGTTTTTTAACTAATGAAAAACTGTTTTTT.